The 9 T cell receptor beta chains presented below share a single source sample, sequenced in a study of blood T cell repertoires in COVID-19. Generated by immunoSEQ multiplex PCR, the TCRdb table keeps only in-frame clones and is missing some. The sample yields fewer than 450,000 clones, more than 70% seen once. Sequencing was performed on PBMCs or T cells enriched from blood (not recorded which). The source of these receptors is a woman aged 18-30 years who had recovered from COVID-19.

The J gene is TRBJ2-7, the V gene TRBV2; 7 bases match TRBD2. V shed 3 bases and J 2 bases; nucleotides not matched to a gene: 4. Germline V lookup: CDR1 SNHLY, CDR2 FYNNEI. The CDR3 is made up of 14 amino acids. The CDR3 DNA is TGTGCCAGCAGTGATCGGGGGGAAACCTACGAGCAGTACTTC. Translated, it gives CASSDRGETYEQYF.

This chain uses TRBV6-4 with TRBJ2-2; 10 bases map to TRBD1. Germline V gene sequence: CDR1 MRHNA, CDR2 SNTAGT. J gave up 6 bases and V 2 bases, and 6 bases lay outside the gene matches. CDR3 length: 16 amino acids. CDR3 protein: CASSDRGQGSAGELFF. CDR3 in DNA: TGTGCCAGCAGTGACCGGGGACAGGGGTCCGCCGGGGAGCTGTTTTTT.

The gene calls are TRBV5-1 and TRBJ2-5, with TRBD2 matching over 16 bases. With 2 bases clipped from V and 5 bases from J, the junction kept 6 bases outside the gene matches. CDR1 SGHRS and CDR2 YFSETQ come from the germline V gene. The CDR3 is 17 amino acids. CDR3 sequence: CASSLGTSGGAEETQYF. The CDR3, as DNA: TGCGCCAGCAGCTTAGGGACTAGCGGGGGGGCCGAGGAGACCCAGTACTTC.

The V gene is TRBV2, the J gene TRBJ1-5; TRBD1 might be the D (5 bases). Germline CDR1 is SNHLY and CDR2 is FYNNEI. The CDR3 has 14 amino acids. V lost 8 bases and J 4 bases, leaving 15 bases between the germline ends. The CDR3 here is CASAPGDSNQPQHF. Here the CDR3 DNA reads TGTGCCAGCGCTCCCGGTGACAGTAATCAGCCCCAGCATTTT.

This clone was detected only once. The chain uses TRBV9 and TRBJ2-3, with 7 bases lining up with TRBD2. The CDR3 is 14 residues long. Germline-derived CDR1 and CDR2 are SGDLS and YYNGEE. The V gene end was trimmed by 2 bases and the J gene end by 3 bases; junction bases not matched to a gene: 3. CDR3 nucleotides: TGTGCCAGCAGCGTGGGGGGGTGGACAGATACGCAGTATTTT. This gives the protein CASSVGGWTDTQYF.

The rearrangement joins TRBV11-3 to TRBJ2-1, with 8 bases fitting TRBD2. The CDR3 is made up of 11 amino acids. Germline CDR1 SGHNT, CDR2 YENEEA. J was trimmed by 10 bases and V by 5 bases; bases with no gene match: 1. The CDR3 coding sequence is TGTGCCAGCAGCCGGGGGGGGGAGCAGTTCTTC. Protein: CASSRGGEQFF.

V gene TRBV30 combines with J gene TRBJ2-7; 10 bases map to TRBD2. CDR1 is GTSNPN, CDR2 SVGIG, per germline (reference sequence). V shed 0 bases and J 3 bases; nucleotides not matched to a gene: 5. The CDR3 sequence is 15 residues long. CDR3 nucleotide sequence: TGTGCCTGGAGTGTACATGGACTAGCGGTCTACGAGCAGTACTTC. This translates into CAWSVHGLAVYEQYF.

A single count supports this clone. This sequence joins TRBV5-1 and TRBJ1-1, with a possible D match to TRBD1 (5 bases). The CDR3 has 14 residues. V was cut by 0 bases and J by 4 bases, with 10 bases left in between. Germline-derived CDR1 and CDR2 are SGHRS and YFSETQ. The CDR3 DNA is TGCGCCAGCAGCTTGGCAGGGTCGGGCACTGAAGCTTTCTTT. Amino acids: CASSLAGSGTEAFF.

The chain joins TRBV6-1 to TRBJ1-5; no definite D call. The germline CDR1 and CDR2 sequences are MNHNS and SASEGT. The V end lost 3 bases, the J end lost 6 bases, and 12 bases lay between the germline ends. CDR3 size: 14 residues. The CDR3 DNA reads TGTGCCAGCAGTGAGAAGTCAACAAGTCAGCCCCAGCATTTT. This codes for CASSEKSTSQPQHF.